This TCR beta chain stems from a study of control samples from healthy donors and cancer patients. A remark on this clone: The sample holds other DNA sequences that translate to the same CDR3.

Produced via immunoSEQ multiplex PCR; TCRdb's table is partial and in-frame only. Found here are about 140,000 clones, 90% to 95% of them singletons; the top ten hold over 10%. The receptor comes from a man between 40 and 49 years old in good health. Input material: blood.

This CDR3 is CASSGTATNEKLFF. The CDR3, as DNA: TGTGCCAGCAGCGGGACAGCAACTAATGAAAAACTGTTTTTT. The chain employs TRBV27 and TRBJ1-4, with 7 bases aligning to TRBD1. CDR1 is MNHEY and CDR2 is SMNVEV in the germline V gene (reference sequence). V trimming: 6 bases; J trimming: 0 bases; junction bases outside the gene matches: 1. The CDR3 extends over 14 amino acids.